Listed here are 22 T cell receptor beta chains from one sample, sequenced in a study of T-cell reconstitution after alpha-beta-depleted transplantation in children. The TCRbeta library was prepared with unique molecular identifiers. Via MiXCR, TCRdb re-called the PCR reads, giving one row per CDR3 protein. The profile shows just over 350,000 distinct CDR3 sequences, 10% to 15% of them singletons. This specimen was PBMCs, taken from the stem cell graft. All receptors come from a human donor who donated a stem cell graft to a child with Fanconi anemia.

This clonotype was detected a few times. CDR3 nucleotide sequence: TGTGCCAGCAGCACCAGTAGGAGGGCCGGATCCTACAATGAGCAGTTCTTC. It codes for CASSTSRRAGSYNEQFF. V usage is TRBV9 and J usage is TRBJ2-1; tentatively, D is TRBD2 (6 bases). Trimming shortened V by 4 bases and J by 1 base, and 18 bases separated the two germline ends. The CDR3 covers 17 residues. The V gene's germline CDR1 is SGDLS and CDR2 YYNGEE.

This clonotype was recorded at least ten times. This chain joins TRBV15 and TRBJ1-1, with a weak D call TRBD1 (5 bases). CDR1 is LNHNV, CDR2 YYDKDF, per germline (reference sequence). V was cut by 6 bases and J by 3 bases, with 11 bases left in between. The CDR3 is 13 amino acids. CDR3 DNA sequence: TGTGCCACCAGTCGGGACCGACACACTGAAGCTTTCTTT. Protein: CATSRDRHTEAFF.

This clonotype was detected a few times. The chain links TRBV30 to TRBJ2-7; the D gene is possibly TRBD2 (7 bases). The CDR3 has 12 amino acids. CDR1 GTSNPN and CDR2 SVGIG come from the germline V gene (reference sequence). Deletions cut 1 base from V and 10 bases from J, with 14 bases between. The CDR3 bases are TGTGCCTGGAGTGGTGGGGGGGCCGCTCAGTACTTC. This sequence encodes CAWSGGGAAQYF. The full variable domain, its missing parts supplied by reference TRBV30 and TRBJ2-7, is SQTIHQWPATLVQPVGSPLSLECTVEGTSNPNLYWYRQAAGRGLQLLFYSVGIGQISSEVPQNLSASRPQDRQFILSSKKLLLSDSGFYLCAWSGGGAAQYFGPGTRLTVT.

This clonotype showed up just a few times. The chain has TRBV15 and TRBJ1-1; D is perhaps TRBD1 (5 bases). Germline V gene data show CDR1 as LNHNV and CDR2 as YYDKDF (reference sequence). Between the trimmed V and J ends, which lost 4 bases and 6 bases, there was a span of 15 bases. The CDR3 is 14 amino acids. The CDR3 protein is CATSTRQGNAEAFF. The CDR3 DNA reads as TGTGCCACCAGCACCCGTCAGGGTAACGCTGAAGCTTTCTTT. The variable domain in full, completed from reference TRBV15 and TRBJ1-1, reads DAMVIQNPRYQVTQFGKPVTLSCSQTLNHNVMYWYQQKSSQAPKLLFHYYDKDFNNEADTPDNFQSRRPNTSFCFLDIRSPGLGDTAMYLCATSTRQGNAEAFFGQGTRLTVV.

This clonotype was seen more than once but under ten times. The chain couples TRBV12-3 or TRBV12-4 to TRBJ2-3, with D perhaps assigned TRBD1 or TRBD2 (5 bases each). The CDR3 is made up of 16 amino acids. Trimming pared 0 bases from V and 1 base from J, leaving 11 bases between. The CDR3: CASSLAGPPRTDTQYF. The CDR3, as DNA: TGTGCCAGCAGTTTAGCGGGACCCCCCCGCACAGATACGCAGTATTTT.

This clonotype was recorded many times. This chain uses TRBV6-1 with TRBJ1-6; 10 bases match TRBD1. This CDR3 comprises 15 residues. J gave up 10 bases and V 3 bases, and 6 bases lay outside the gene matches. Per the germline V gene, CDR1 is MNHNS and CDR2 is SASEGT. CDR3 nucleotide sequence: TGTGCCAGCAGTGATGATGGGACAGGGGTATCACCCCTCCACTTT. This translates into CASSDDGTGVSPLHF.

The CDR3 DNA reads as TGTGCCAGCGTGGTGGGGGCGGGGGAGTACAATGAGCAGTTCTTC. Amino acids: CASVVGAGEYNEQFF. This sequence joins TRBV5-6 and TRBJ2-1; TRBD2 might be the D (7 bases). Trimming pared 7 bases from V and 4 bases from J, leaving 18 bases between. Germline V gene sequence: CDR1 SGHDT, CDR2 YYEEEE. The CDR3 covers 15 residues.

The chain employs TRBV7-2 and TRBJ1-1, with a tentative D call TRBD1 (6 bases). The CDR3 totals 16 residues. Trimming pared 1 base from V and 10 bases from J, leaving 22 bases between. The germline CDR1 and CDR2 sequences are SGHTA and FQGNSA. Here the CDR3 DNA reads TGTGCCAGCAGCTTAGTCAGCAGGGTAGGGGGACGGGGAGCTTTCTTT. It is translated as CASSLVSRVGGRGAFF.

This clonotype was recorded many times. The CDR3 reads CASSLRSIGAQWFNEQFF. DNA of the CDR3: TGTGCCAGCAGCTTAAGGAGTATTGGTGCACAATGGTTCAATGAGCAGTTCTTC. V and J are TRBV7-2 and TRBJ2-1; D unclear. The ends were cut back, 2 bases at V and 6 bases at J, with 23 bases in the middle. CDR3 length: 18 amino acids. In germline, CDR1 is SGHTA, CDR2 FQGNSA.

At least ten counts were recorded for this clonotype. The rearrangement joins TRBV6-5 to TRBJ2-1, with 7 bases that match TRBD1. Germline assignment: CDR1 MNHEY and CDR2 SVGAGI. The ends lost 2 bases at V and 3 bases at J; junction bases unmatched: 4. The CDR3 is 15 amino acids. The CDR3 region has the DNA TGTGCCAGCAGTTACCAGGGGGTCGGCTACAATGAGCAGTTCTTC. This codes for CASSYQGVGYNEQFF.

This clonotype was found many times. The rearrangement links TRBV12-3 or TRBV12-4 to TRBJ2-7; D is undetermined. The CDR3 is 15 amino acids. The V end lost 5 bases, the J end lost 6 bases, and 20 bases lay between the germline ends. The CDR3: CASSPGRPNGGEQYF. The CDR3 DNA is TGTGCCAGCAGTCCCGGCCGTCCAAACGGCGGCGAGCAGTACTTC.

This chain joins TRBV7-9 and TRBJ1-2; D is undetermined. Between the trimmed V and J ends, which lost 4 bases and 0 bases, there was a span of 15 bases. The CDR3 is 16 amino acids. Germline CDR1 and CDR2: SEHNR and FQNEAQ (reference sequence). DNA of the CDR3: TGTGCCAGCAGCTCCGGTACGGATGTAGCTAACTATGGCTACACCTTC. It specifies CASSSGTDVANYGYTF.

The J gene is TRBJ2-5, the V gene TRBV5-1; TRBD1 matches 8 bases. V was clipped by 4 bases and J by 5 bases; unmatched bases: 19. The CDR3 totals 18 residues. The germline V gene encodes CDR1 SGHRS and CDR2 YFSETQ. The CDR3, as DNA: TGCGCCAGCAGCCCGGGTACTTTCCCGGGACAGGCGTTGGAGACCCAGTACTTC. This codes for CASSPGTFPGQALETQYF.

The CDR3 protein is CASSNNRAEPYEQYV. CDR3 in DNA: TGTGCCAGCAGTAATAACAGGGCTGAGCCCTACGAGCAGTACGTC. V is TRBV12-3 or TRBV12-4 and J is TRBJ2-7; weak D call: TRBD1 (6 bases). This CDR3 contains 15 residues. Trimming cost V 5 bases and J 2 bases, with 16 bases left between them.

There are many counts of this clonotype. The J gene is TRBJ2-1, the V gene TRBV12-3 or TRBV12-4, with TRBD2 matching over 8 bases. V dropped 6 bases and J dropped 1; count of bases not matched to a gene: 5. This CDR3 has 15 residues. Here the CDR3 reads CASSLGGASYNEQFF. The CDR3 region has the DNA TGTGCCAGCAGCCTCGGGGGGGCGTCCTACAATGAGCAGTTCTTC.

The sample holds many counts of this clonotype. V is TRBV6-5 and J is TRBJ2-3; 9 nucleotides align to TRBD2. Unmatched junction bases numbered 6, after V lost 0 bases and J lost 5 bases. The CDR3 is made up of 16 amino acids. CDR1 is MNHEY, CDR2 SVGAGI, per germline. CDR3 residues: CASSYSQTSGLDTQYF. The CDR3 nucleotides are TGTGCCAGCAGTTACTCGCAAACTAGCGGGTTAGATACGCAGTATTTT.

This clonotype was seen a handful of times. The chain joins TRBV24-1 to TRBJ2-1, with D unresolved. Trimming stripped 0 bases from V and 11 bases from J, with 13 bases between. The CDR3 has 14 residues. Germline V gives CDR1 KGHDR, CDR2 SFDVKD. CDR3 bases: TGTGCCACCAGTGATTTGAGCCCTCCCATTCAGCAGTTCTTC. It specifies CATSDLSPPIQQFF.

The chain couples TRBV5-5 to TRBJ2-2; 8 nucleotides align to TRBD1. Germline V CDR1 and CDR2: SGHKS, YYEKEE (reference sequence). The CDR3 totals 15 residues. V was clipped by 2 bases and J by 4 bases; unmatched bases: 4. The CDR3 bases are TGTGCCAGCAGCTTCCAGGGGGCGCCCACCGGGGAGCTGTTTTTT. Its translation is CASSFQGAPTGELFF.

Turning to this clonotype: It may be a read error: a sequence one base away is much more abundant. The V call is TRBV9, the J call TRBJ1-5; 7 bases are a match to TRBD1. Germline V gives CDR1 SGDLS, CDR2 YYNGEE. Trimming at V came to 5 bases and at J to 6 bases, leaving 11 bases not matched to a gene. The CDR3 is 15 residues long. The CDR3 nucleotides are TGTGCCAGCAGTGCCCGGACAGGAAATCTTCAGCCCCAGCATTTT. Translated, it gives CASSARTGNLQPQHF.

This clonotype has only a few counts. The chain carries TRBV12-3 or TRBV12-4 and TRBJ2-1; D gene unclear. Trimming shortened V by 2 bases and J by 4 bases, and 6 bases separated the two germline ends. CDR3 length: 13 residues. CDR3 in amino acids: CASSLRLYNEQFF. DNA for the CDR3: TGTGCCAGCAGTTTACGTCTTTACAATGAGCAGTTCTTC.

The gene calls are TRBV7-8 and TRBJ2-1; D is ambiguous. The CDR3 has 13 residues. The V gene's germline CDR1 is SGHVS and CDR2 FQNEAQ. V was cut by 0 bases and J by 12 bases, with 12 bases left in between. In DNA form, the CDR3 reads TGTGCCAGCAGCTTAGCGGCCACGGTTTTGCAGTTCTTC. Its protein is CASSLAATVLQFF.

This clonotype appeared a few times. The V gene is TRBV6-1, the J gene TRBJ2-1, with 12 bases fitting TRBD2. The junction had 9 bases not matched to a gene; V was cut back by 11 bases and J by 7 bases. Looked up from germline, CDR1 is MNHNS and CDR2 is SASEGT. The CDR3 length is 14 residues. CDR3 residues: CASRRLAGGNEQFF. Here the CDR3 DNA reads TGTGCCTCCCGGAGGCTAGCGGGGGGGAATGAGCAGTTCTTC.